The 26 T cell receptor beta chains given below trace back to one sample, sequenced in a study of metastatic and nonmetastatic thyroid tumors. MiXCR reprocessed the PCR reads for TCRdb. Here the sample spans 35,000 to 50,000 clones, roughly 14% being singletons. Patients were all untreated before their thyroid surgery. The source material was blood. These receptors originate from a female donor with papillary thyroid cancer or a benign thyroid nodule (not recorded which). Some clones in this sample may be carry-over from other donors' samples.

This clone was counted at least ten times. The chain uses TRBV4-1 and TRBJ1-4; TRBD1 is a possible D gene (6 bases). The V and J ends lost 4 bases and 7 bases respectively, with 13 bases between them. The germline gives CDR1 MGHRA, CDR2 YSYEKL. CDR3 size: 14 residues. The CDR3 DNA follows: TGCGCCAGCAGCCTCGGACAAGGGGGTGAAAAACTGTTTTTT. This encodes CASSLGQGGEKLFF.

This clone was seen ten or more times. V is TRBV28 and J is TRBJ1-3; TRBD1 is a possible D gene (5 bases). The CDR3 length is 16 residues. Per germline, CDR1 MDHEN and CDR2 SYDVKM. The ends were cut back, 6 bases at V and 8 bases at J, with 23 bases in the middle. The CDR3 DNA sequence: TGTGCCAGCAGAACACGAGAGGGGTCTCGAGGGGACACCATATATTTT. Its protein is CASRTREGSRGDTIYF.

This clone has a count of ten or more. The chain links TRBV5-1 to TRBJ2-5; D ambiguous. V shed 0 bases and J shed 2 bases, with 8 bases lying between them. Germline-derived CDR1 and CDR2 are SGHRS and YFSETQ. The CDR3 contains 14 residues. The CDR3 bases are TGCGCCAGCAGCTTGGGCGGATTGCAAGAGACCCAGTACTTC. This translates into CASSLGGLQETQYF.

This clone was counted at least ten times. The chain recombines TRBV27 with TRBJ1-5; 11 nucleotides align to TRBD1. Losses at the gene ends were 3 bases for V and 7 bases for J; bases not matched to a gene: 2. CDR1 is MNHEY, CDR2 SMNVEV, per germline (reference sequence). The CDR3 runs to 14 residues. Here the CDR3 DNA reads TGTGCCAGCAGTTTCGGACAGGGGGCACAGCCCCAGCATTTT. Residues: CASSFGQGAQPQHF.

Sample share makes this clone medium-sized. The chain uses TRBV12-3 or TRBV12-4 and TRBJ1-2; the match to TRBD1 covers 7 bases. Trimming took 3 bases from V and 6 from J; bases not matched to a gene: 13. The CDR3 is 16 amino acids. CDR3 in DNA: TGTGCCAGCAGTTTTTCCGACAGGGAGTGTTTCGATGGCTACACCTTC. Amino acids: CASSFSDRECFDGYTF.

As regards this clone: A junction boundary mismatches the germline segment, possibly from a read error. The sample contains more than one DNA sequence encoding this CDR3. The chain combines TRBV9 with TRBJ2-3, with D perhaps being TRBD1 or TRBD2 (5 bases each). The CDR3 totals 14 residues. Germline-derived CDR1 and CDR2 are SGDLS and YYNGEE. The CDR3 loop is CASSVGGVTDTQYF. DNA of the CDR3: TGTGCCAGCAGCGTAGGAGGGGTCACAGATACTCAGTATTTT.

This clone was recorded many times. V is TRBV4-1 and J is TRBJ2-1, with TRBD2 matching over 7 bases. The germline gives CDR1 MGHRA, CDR2 YSYEKL. This CDR3 region has 17 residues. V was clipped by 0 bases and J by 6 bases; unmatched bases: 11. The CDR3 nucleotides are TGCGCCAGCAGCCAAGATCGTAGCGGGCTGTCCCGCAATGAGCAGTTCTTC. Its translation: CASSQDRSGLSRNEQFF.

This clone was found a few times. The germline gene is not matched at one end of the junction; a read error may be the cause. Distinct nucleotide sequences in the sample also encode this CDR3. The CDR3 coding sequence is TGCGCCAGCAGTGGACAGGGATACGAGCAGTACTTC. This gives the protein CASSGQGYEQYF. V is TRBV28 and J is TRBJ2-7; 8 positions match TRBD1. In germline, CDR1 is MDHEN, CDR2 SYDVKM. The length of the CDR3 is 12 residues.

Points on this clone: Sequence at one end of the junction differs from germline and may be a read error. The genes are TRBV14 and TRBJ2-7; weak D call: TRBD2 (6 bases). The germline V gene encodes CDR1 SGHDN and CDR2 FVKESK. CDR3 size: 12 residues. CDR3 sequence: CASGGKYYEEYF. The CDR3 DNA is TGTGCCAGCGGGGGGAAGTACTACGAGGAGTACTTC.

This clone was observed at least ten times. This rearrangement joins TRBV12-3 or TRBV12-4 to TRBJ1-1; D not certain. The CDR3 totals 11 residues. Trimming removed 5 bases from V and 3 bases from J, with 4 bases in between. The CDR3 DNA is TGTGCCAGCAGTAAGTACACTGAAGCTTTCTTT. Its protein product is CASSKYTEAFF.

This clone was detected many times. The gene calls are TRBV5-6 and TRBJ1-2; tentative D call: TRBD1 (5 bases). This CDR3 spans 15 amino acids. Germline CDR1 is SGHDT and CDR2 is YYEEEE. V dropped 0 bases and J dropped 6 bases, with 15 bases sitting between them. CDR3 nucleotide sequence: TGTGCCAGCAGCTTGGGACAGCCCCTCAAGCATGGCTACACCTTC. Translated, it gives CASSLGQPLKHGYTF.

This clone came up many times. V is TRBV7-8 and J is TRBJ1-1; D not certain. Per the germline V gene, CDR1 is SGHVS and CDR2 is FQNEAQ. The CDR3 covers 14 residues. V lost 1 base to trimming and J lost 2 bases, with 8 bases between them. The CDR3 coding sequence is TGTGCCAGCAGCTTAGATGAGGAAAACACTGAAGCTTTCTTT. This encodes CASSLDEENTEAFF.

This clone showed up many times. This chain connects TRBV18 to TRBJ2-5; TRBD1 aligns across 8 bases. The V gene end was trimmed by 5 bases and the J gene end by 5 bases; junction bases not matched to a gene: 4. CDR3 length: 13 amino acids. Per the germline V gene, CDR1 is KGHSH and CDR2 is LQKENI. CDR3 nucleotides: TGTGCCAGCTCATCGGACAGGGTTGAGACCCAGTACTTC. It translates to CASSSDRVETQYF. Supplemented by reference TRBV18 and TRBJ2-5, the full variable domain reads NAGVMQNPRHLVRRRGQEARLRCSPMKGHSHVYWYRQLPEEGLKFMVYLQKENIIDESGMPKERFSAEFPKEGPSILRIQQVVRGDSAAYFCASSSDRVETQYFGPGTRLLVL.

This clone has ten or more counts. The V gene is TRBV7-8, the J gene TRBJ2-4; D not resolved. Looked up from germline, CDR1 is SGHVS and CDR2 is FQNEAQ. Trimming removed 0 bases at V and 0 bases at J, with 9 bases between. CDR3 size: 16 residues. CDR3 sequence reads: CASSLAGQIAKNIQYF. The CDR3 DNA is TGTGCCAGCAGCTTAGCCGGGCAGATAGCCAAAAACATTCAGTACTTC.

Judged by abundance, this clone is medium-sized. The chain has TRBV6-5 and TRBJ2-7, with D unresolved. CDR3 size: 12 residues. Between the trimmed V and J ends, which lost 2 bases and 9 bases, there was a span of 11 bases. Germline values: CDR1 MNHEY, CDR2 SVGAGI. The CDR3, as DNA: TGTGCCAGCAGTTACCAGAGAGCAGGGCAGTACTTC. It codes for CASSYQRAGQYF.

At least ten counts were recorded for this clone. The chain combines TRBV5-1 with TRBJ2-1, with 10 positions matching TRBD2. Germline V gene data show CDR1 as SGHRS and CDR2 as YFSETQ. V shed 0 bases, J shed 4 bases, and the junction held 7 bases outside the gene matches. The CDR3 totals 17 residues. The CDR3 sequence: CASSLDPSGRGYNEQFF. The CDR3 nucleotides read TGCGCCAGCAGCTTGGATCCTAGCGGGAGAGGTTACAATGAGCAGTTCTTC.

This clone was seen repeatedly, ten times or more. This chain connects TRBV28 to TRBJ2-5, with D possibly being TRBD2 (5 bases). V lost 4 bases, J lost 5 bases, and 11 bases lay in between. Germline CDR1 is MDHEN and CDR2 is SYDVKM. The CDR3 is 13 residues long. CDR3 region: CASSSGGGETQYF. The CDR3 DNA sequence: TGTGCCAGCAGTTCAGGAGGTGGGGAGACCCAGTACTTC.

This clone was seen many times. This chain joins TRBV5-1 and TRBJ2-5; maybe TRBD2 (6 bases). V lost 1 base and J lost 5, with 18 bases in between. Per germline, CDR1 SGHRS and CDR2 YFSETQ. The CDR3 is 16 residues long. The CDR3 DNA follows: TGCGCCAGCAGCTTGTACCGGGAAAGAAGCGGGGAGACCCAGTACTTC. It translates to CASSLYRERSGETQYF. Full variable domain (missing parts from reference TRBV5-1 and TRBJ2-5): KAGVTQTPRYLIKTRGQQVTLSCSPISGHRSVSWYQQTPGQGLQFLFEYFSETQRNKGNFPGRFSGRQFSNSRSEMNVSTLELGDSALYLCASSLYRERSGETQYFGPGTRLLVL.

For this clone: This may be a read error: a much more frequent sequence differs by one nucleotide. J is TRBJ1-6 and V is TRBV3-1; D is possibly TRBD1 (5 bases). Germline values: CDR1 LGHDT, CDR2 YNNKEL (reference sequence). V lost 8 bases, J lost 17 bases, and 19 bases lay in between. The CDR3 spans 12 residues. CDR3 DNA sequence: TGTGCCAGCGGCCCAACTAAGGGGCCCTTCCACTTT. It specifies CASGPTKGPFHF.

About this clone: A read error may produce the germline difference seen at one junction end. The rearrangement joins TRBV20-1 to TRBJ2-2; 11 nucleotides align to TRBD2. CDR1 and CDR2 (germline): DFQATT, SNEGSKA (reference sequence). This CDR3 spans 13 amino acids. As DNA, the CDR3 is TGCAGTGCCCTTAGCGGGAGGGCCGGGGAGCAGTTTTTT. Translated: CSALSGRAGEQFF.

This clone was detected many times. This rearrangement joins TRBV9 to TRBJ1-2; D might be TRBD1 (5 bases). The germline V gene has CDR1 SGDLS and CDR2 YYNGEE. The CDR3 loop spans 16 amino acids. The V and J ends lost 2 bases and 6 bases respectively, with 20 bases between them. CDR3 in DNA: TGTGCCAGCAGCGTCGAGGCGACAGCTTGGGAGGATGGCTACACCTTC. The encoded protein is CASSVEATAWEDGYTF.

This clone was detected ten times or more. V gene TRBV28 combines with J gene TRBJ2-7; TRBD1 or TRBD2 may be the D gene (5 bases each). Germline lookup yields CDR1 MDHEN and CDR2 SYDVKM. Trimming stripped 7 bases from V and 3 bases from J, with 16 bases between. The CDR3 contains 14 residues. CDR3 sequence: CASTQGGGDYEQYF. DNA for the CDR3: TGTGCCAGCACCCAGGGTGGGGGTGACTACGAGCAGTACTTC.

Ten or more counts support this clone. The chain uses TRBV28 and TRBJ2-7; D possibly corresponds to TRBD1 (6 bases). This CDR3 contains 12 residues. Trimming cost V 5 bases and J 7 bases, with 12 bases left between them. Germline CDR1 MDHEN, CDR2 SYDVKM. As DNA, the CDR3 is TGTGCCAGCAGTAACAGGGTTCAGGAGCAGTACTTC. This translates into CASSNRVQEQYF.

This clone was observed at least ten times. The chain couples TRBV5-1 to TRBJ2-7; tentative D call: TRBD2 (6 bases). V lost 0 bases and J 3 bases, leaving 7 bases between the germline ends. Germline assignment: CDR1 SGHRS and CDR2 YFSETQ. The CDR3 runs 13 residues. This chain's CDR3 is CASSLVGGYEQYF. The CDR3 region has the DNA TGCGCCAGCAGCTTGGTGGGGGGCTACGAGCAGTACTTC.

By share of the sample, this clone is medium-sized. The chain carries TRBV6-1 and TRBJ1-2, with 9 positions matching TRBD1. The CDR3 has 16 residues. V lost 6 bases and J lost 4; bases outside the gene matches: 12. Germline V gene lookup returns CDR1 MNHNS and CDR2 SASEGT. The CDR3 here is CASRGVWDREPYGYTF. CDR3 bases: TGTGCCAGCAGGGGGGTATGGGACAGGGAGCCCTATGGCTACACCTTC.

This clone showed up just a few times. CDR3 nucleotides: TGTGCCAGCGGTATGGCGGGGGTGGGGGAGACCCAGTACTTC. Protein sequence: CASGMAGVGETQYF. The J gene is TRBJ2-5, the V gene TRBV27; 7 bases align to TRBD2. The V gene end was trimmed by 8 bases and the J gene end by 5 bases; junction bases not matched to a gene: 11. The CDR3 extends over 14 amino acids. Germline V lookup: CDR1 MNHEY, CDR2 SMNVEV (reference sequence).